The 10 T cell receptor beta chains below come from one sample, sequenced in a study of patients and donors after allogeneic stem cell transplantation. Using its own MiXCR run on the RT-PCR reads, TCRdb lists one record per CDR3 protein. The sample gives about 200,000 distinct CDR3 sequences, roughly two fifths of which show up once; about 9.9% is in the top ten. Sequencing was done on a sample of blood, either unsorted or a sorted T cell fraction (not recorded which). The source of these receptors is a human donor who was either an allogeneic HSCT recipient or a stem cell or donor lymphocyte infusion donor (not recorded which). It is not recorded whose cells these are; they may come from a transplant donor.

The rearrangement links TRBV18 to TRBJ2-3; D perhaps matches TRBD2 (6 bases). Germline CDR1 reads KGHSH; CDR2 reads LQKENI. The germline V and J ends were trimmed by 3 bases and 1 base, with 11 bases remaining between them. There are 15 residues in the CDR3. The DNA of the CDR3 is TGTGCCAGCTCACCTTGGAGGGGCGGCACAGATACGCAGTATTTT. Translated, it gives CASSPWRGGTDTQYF.

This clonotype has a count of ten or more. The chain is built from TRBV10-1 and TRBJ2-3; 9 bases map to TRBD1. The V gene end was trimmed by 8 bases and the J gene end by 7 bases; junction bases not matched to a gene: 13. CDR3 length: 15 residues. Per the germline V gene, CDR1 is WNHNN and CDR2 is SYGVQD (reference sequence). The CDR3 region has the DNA TGCGCCAGCTCCCACAGGTCACAGGGGGCAAATACGCAGTATTTT. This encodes CASSHRSQGANTQYF.

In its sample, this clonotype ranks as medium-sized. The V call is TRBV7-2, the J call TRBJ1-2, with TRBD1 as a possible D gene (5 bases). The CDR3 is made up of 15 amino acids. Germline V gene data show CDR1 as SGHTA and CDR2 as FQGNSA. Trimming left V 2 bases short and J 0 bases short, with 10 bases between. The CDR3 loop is CASSLRQRANYGYTF. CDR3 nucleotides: TGTGCCAGCAGCTTAAGACAGAGAGCTAACTATGGCTACACCTTC. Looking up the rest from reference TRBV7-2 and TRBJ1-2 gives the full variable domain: GAGVSQSPSNKVTEKGKDVELRCDPISGHTALYWYRQSLGQGLEFLIYFQGNSAPDKSGLPSDRFSAERTGGSVSTLTIQRTQQEDSAVYLCASSLRQRANYGYTFGSGTRLTVV.

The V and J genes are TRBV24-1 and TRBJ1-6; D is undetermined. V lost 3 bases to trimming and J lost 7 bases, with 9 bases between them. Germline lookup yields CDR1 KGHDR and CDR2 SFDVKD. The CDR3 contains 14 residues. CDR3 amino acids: CATSDHRPNSPLHF. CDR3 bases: TGTGCCACCAGTGATCACCGACCGAATTCACCCCTCCACTTT.

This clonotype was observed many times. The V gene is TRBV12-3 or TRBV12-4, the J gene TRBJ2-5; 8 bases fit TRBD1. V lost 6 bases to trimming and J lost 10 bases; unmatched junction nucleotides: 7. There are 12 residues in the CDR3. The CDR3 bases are TGTGCCAGCAGATCGGACAGGGCGGACCAGTACTTC. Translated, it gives CASRSDRADQYF.

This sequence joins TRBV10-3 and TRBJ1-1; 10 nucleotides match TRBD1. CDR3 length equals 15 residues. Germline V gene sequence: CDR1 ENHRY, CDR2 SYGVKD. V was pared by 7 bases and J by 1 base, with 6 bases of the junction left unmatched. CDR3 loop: CAITKDRGGNTEAFF. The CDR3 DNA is TGTGCCATCACCAAGGACAGGGGGGGGAACACTGAAGCTTTCTTT.

The CDR3 region is CASSTDENTEAFF. Here the CDR3 DNA reads TGTGCCAGCAGCACGGATGAGAACACTGAAGCTTTCTTT. V gene TRBV7-7 combines with J gene TRBJ1-1; D remains ambiguous. Germline CDR1 reads SSHAT; CDR2 reads FNYEAQ (reference sequence). The CDR3 is 13 amino acids. V was shortened by 5 bases and J by 1 base, with 8 bases between the two germline ends.

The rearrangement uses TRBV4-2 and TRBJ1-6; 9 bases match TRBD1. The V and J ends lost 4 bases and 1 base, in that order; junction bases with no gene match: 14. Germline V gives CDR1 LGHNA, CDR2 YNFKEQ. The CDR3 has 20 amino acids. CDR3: CASSLQPDRGGRSYNSPLHF. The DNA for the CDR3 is TGTGCCAGCAGCCTCCAACCGGACAGGGGAGGGAGATCCTATAATTCACCCCTCCACTTT.

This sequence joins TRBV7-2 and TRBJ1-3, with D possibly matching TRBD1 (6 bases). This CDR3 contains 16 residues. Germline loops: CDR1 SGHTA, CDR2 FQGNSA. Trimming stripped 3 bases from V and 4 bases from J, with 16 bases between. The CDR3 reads CASSLGRAGVGNTIYF. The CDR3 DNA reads TGTGCCAGCAGCTTGGGTCGGGCAGGGGTAGGAAACACCATATATTTT. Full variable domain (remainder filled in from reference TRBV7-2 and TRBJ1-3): GAGVSQSPSNKVTEKGKDVELRCDPISGHTALYWYRQSLGQGLEFLIYFQGNSAPDKSGLPSDRFSAERTGGSVSTLTIQRTQQEDSAVYLCASSLGRAGVGNTIYFGEGSWLTVV.

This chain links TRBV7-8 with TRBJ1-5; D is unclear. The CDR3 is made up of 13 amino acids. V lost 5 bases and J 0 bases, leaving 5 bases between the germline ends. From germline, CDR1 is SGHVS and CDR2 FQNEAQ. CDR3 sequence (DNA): TGTGCCAGCAGCGAGCATAGCAATCAGCCCCAGCATTTT. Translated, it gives CASSEHSNQPQHF.